Below, 10 T cell receptor beta chains from the same sample are listed, as sequenced in a study of identifying expanded T cells in peripheral blood. Clones were read by immunoSEQ multiplex PCR, and TCRdb kept only the in-frame ones, dropping some. The sample holds fewer than 110,000 clones, about 83% seen once. The sample taken for sequencing was blood. The receptors originated from a person between 18 and 75 years old in good health.

The J gene is TRBJ2-2, the V gene TRBV11-3, with D possibly matching TRBD1 (5 bases). V shed 0 bases and J shed 0 bases, with 14 bases lying between them. Germline CDR1 SGHNT, CDR2 YENEEA. The CDR3 sequence is 18 residues long. The CDR3 sequence is CASSLDRFGAANTGELFF. DNA for the CDR3: TGTGCCAGCAGCTTAGATCGGTTTGGGGCCGCGAACACCGGGGAGCTGTTTTTT.

The chain uses TRBV6-1 and TRBJ2-2; 8 bases map to TRBD2. The CDR3 extends over 16 amino acids. The ends lost 2 bases at V and 3 bases at J; junction bases unmatched: 5. Germline V CDR1 and CDR2: MNHNS, SASEGT. The CDR3 region has the DNA TGTGCCAGCAGTGAATACGGGGGGGTTGACACCGGGGAGCTGTTTTTT. This encodes CASSEYGGVDTGELFF.

Written as DNA, the CDR3 is TGCGCCAGCAGCCAAGAGGGAAAGGACCCTTTTGATACGCAGTATTTT. Encoded protein: CASSQEGKDPFDTQYF. The J gene is TRBJ2-3, the V gene TRBV4-1; D is undetermined. In germline, CDR1 is MGHRA, CDR2 YSYEKL. Trimming took off 0 bases at V and 6 bases at J, with 16 bases between the two ends. The CDR3 is 16 amino acids.

The V gene is TRBV11-2, the J gene TRBJ2-3; possibly TRBD2 for D (6 bases). The ends were cut back, 1 base at V and 4 bases at J, with 12 bases in the middle. The CDR3 covers 15 residues. Germline V gene sequence: CDR1 SGHAT, CDR2 FQNNGV. The DNA for the CDR3 is TGTGCCAGCAGCTTAGTTGGGACTTTCTCAGATACGCAGTATTTT. Amino acid sequence: CASSLVGTFSDTQYF.

This clone was recorded at least ten times. The rearrangement joins TRBV19 to TRBJ1-1; a weak D match, TRBD1 (5 bases). CDR3 length: 14 residues. Germline V gene data show CDR1 as LNHDA and CDR2 as SQIVND (reference sequence). V was clipped by 1 base and J by 0 bases, with 6 bases between them. The CDR3 bases are TGTGCCAGTAGTATAGGGGACCTGAACACTGAAGCTTTCTTT. This sequence encodes CASSIGDLNTEAFF.

The rearrangement uses TRBV10-3 and TRBJ2-1; TRBD1 is a possible D gene (5 bases). CDR1 ENHRY and CDR2 SYGVKD come from the germline V gene. V was trimmed by 0 bases and J by 6 bases, leaving 9 bases between them. The CDR3 loop spans 14 amino acids. Here the CDR3 DNA reads TGTGCCATCAGTGAGTCGGGGCTAAGCAATGAGCAGTTCTTC. Its translation: CAISESGLSNEQFF.

The V gene is TRBV30, the J gene TRBJ2-5; D gene unclear. The CDR3 spans 13 residues. The V end was cut by 6 bases, the J end by 4 bases, with 15 bases between. Per the germline V gene, CDR1 is GTSNPN and CDR2 is SVGIG (reference sequence). The CDR3 sequence is CACPLGYGETQYF. The DNA of the CDR3 is TGTGCCTGCCCCTTGGGGTATGGAGAGACCCAGTACTTC.

The chain is built from TRBV7-2 and TRBJ2-5; D is ambiguous. From germline, CDR1 is SGHTA and CDR2 FQGNSA. The germline V and J ends were trimmed by 0 bases and 5 bases, with 1 base remaining between them. The CDR3 is made up of 11 amino acids. The CDR3 coding sequence is TGTGCCAGCAGCTTAGCGGAGACCCAGTACTTC. Protein product: CASSLAETQYF.

The genes are TRBV2 and TRBJ1-5; unclear D gene. The CDR3 runs 14 residues. Germline V gene sequence: CDR1 SNHLY, CDR2 FYNNEI. The V end was cut by 4 bases, the J end by 8 bases, with 15 bases between. DNA of the CDR3: TGTGCCAGCAGTGTGAGTCACAGCGGAAAGCCCCAGCATTTT. It yields the protein CASSVSHSGKPQHF.

This clone is a singleton in its sample. V is TRBV27 and J is TRBJ1-2; 8 bases map to TRBD1. The CDR3 covers 17 residues. V shed 4 bases, J shed 5 bases, and the junction held 15 bases outside the gene matches. The germline V gene has CDR1 MNHEY and CDR2 SMNVEV (reference sequence). The CDR3: CASSSVTGAGTGYGYTF. For the CDR3, the DNA is TGTGCCAGCAGTTCCGTGACCGGGGCCGGGACAGGATATGGCTACACCTTC.